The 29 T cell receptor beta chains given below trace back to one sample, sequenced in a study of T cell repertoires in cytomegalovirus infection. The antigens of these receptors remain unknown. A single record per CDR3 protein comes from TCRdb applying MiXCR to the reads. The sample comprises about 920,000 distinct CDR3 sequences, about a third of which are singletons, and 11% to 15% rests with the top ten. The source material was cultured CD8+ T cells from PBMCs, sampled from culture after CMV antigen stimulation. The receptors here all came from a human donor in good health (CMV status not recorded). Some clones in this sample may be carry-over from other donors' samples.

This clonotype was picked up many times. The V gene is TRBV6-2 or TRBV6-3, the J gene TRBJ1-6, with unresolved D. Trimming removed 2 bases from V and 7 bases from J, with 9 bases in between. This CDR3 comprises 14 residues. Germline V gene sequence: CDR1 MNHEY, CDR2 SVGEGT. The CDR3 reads CASSYPTGNSPLHF. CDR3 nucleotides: TGTGCCAGCAGTTACCCAACGGGGAATTCACCCCTCCACTTT.

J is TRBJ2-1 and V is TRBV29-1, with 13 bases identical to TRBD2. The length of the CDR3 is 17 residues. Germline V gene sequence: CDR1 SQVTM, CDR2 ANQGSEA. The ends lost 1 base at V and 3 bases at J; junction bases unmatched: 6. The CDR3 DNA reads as TGCAGCGTTGAAGCTCCACTAGCGGGGGGGCTCTACAATGAGCAGTTCTTC. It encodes CSVEAPLAGGLYNEQFF.

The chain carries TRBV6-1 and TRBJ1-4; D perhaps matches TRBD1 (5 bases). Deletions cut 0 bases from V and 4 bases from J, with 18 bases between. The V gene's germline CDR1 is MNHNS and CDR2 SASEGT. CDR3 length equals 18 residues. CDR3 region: CASSEARRVGTGNEKLFF. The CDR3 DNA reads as TGTGCCAGCAGTGAAGCGCGTAGGGTGGGGACCGGTAATGAAAAACTGTTTTTT.

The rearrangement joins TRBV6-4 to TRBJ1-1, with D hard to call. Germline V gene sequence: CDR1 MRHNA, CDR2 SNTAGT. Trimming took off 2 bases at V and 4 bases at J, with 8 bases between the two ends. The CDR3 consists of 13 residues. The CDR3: CASSDTGFTEAFF. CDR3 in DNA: TGTGCCAGCAGTGACACGGGGTTCACTGAAGCTTTCTTT.

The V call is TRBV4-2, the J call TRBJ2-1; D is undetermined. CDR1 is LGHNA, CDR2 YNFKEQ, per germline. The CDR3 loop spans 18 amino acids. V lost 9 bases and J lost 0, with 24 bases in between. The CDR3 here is CASDPNGLPPSSYNEQFF. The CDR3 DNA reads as TGTGCCAGTGACCCGAATGGGCTGCCTCCTAGCTCCTACAATGAGCAGTTCTTC.

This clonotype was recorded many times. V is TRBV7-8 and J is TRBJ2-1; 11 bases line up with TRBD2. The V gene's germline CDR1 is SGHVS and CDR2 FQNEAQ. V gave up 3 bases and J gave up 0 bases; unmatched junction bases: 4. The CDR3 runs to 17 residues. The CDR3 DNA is TGTGCCAGCAGCTTTTCTAGCGGGGGGCTCTCCTACAATGAGCAGTTCTTC. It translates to CASSFSSGGLSYNEQFF.

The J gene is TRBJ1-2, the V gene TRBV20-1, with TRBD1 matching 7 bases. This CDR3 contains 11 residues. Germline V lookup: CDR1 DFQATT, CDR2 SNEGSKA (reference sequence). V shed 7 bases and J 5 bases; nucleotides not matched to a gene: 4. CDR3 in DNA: TGCAGTGACGGGACAGAATATGGCTACACCTTC. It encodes CSDGTEYGYTF.

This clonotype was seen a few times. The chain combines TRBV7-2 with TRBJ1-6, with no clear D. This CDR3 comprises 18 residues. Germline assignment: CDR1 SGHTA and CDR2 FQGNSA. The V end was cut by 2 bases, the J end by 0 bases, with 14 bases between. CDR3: CASSLFPLQSSYNSPLHF. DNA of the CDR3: TGTGCCAGCAGCTTATTCCCACTCCAGAGCTCCTATAATTCACCCCTCCACTTT.

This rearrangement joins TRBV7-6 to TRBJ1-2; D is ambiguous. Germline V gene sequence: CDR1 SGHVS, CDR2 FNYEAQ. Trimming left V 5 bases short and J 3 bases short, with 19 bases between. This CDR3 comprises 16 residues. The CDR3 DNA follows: TGTGCCAGCAGCCCTAGCCCCTACAAGTGGGACTATGGCTACACCTTC. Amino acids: CASSPSPYKWDYGYTF.

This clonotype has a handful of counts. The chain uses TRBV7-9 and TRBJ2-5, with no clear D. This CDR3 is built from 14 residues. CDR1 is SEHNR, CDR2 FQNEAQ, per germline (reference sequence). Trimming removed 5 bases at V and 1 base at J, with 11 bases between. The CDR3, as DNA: TGTGCCAGCAGCATAACCTACAGCCAAGAGACCCAGTACTTC. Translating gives CASSITYSQETQYF.

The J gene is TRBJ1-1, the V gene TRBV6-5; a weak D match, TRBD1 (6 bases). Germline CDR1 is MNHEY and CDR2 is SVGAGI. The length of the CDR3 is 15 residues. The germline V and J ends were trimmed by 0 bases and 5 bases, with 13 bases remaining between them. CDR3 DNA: TGTGCCAGCAGTTACTCTTCGGGGGCAGGGACTGAAGCTTTCTTT. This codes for CASSYSSGAGTEAFF.

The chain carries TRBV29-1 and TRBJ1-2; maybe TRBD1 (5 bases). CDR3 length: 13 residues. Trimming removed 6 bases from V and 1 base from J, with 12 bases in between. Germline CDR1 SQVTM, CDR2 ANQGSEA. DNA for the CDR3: TGCAGCGTCCCCGGACACTTTAACTATGGCTACACCTTC. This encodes CSVPGHFNYGYTF.

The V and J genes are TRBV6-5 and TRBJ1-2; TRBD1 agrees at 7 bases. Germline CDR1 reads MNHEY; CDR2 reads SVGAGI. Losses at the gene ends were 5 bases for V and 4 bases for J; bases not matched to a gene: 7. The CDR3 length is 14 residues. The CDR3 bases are TGTGCCAGCAGTACAACCCGACAGGGCTATGGCTACACCTTC. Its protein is CASSTTRQGYGYTF.

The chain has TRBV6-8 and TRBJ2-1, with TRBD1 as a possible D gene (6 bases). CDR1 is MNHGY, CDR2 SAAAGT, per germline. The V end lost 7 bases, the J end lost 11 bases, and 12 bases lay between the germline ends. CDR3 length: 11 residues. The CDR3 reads CASTGAAKQFF. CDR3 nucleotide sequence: TGTGCCAGCACAGGGGCCGCGAAGCAGTTCTTC.

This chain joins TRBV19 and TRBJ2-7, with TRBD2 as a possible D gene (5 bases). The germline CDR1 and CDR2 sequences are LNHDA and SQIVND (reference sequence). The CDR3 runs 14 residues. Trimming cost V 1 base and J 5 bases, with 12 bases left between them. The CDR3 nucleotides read TGTGCCAGTAGTATAGGCGGACTCTCGGACGAGCAGTACGTC. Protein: CASSIGGLSDEQYV.

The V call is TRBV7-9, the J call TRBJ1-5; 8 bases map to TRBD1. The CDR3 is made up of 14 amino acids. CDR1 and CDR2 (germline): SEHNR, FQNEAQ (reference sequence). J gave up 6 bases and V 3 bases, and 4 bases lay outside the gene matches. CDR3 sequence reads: CASSLDRATQPQHF. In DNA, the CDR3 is TGTGCCAGCAGCTTGGACAGGGCGACTCAGCCCCAGCATTTT.

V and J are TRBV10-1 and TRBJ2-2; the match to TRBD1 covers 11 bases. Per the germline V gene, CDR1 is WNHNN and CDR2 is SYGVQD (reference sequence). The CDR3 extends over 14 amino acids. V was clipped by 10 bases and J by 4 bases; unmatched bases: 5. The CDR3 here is CATGGTGGTGELFF. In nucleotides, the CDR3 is TGCGCCACCGGCGGGACAGGGGGCACCGGGGAGCTGTTTTTT.

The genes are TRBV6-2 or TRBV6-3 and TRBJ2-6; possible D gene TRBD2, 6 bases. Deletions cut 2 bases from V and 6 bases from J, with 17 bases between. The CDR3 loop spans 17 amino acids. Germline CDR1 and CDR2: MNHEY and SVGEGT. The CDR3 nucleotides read TGTGCCAGCAGTTACCAGGTCGGGGGAATGTTGGCCAACGTCCTGACTTTC. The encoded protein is CASSYQVGGMLANVLTF.

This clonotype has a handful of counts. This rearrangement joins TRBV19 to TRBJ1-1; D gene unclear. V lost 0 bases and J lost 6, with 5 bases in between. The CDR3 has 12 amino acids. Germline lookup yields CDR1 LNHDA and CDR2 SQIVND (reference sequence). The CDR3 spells CASSIDRPEAFF. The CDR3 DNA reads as TGTGCCAGTAGTATAGATAGGCCTGAAGCTTTCTTT.

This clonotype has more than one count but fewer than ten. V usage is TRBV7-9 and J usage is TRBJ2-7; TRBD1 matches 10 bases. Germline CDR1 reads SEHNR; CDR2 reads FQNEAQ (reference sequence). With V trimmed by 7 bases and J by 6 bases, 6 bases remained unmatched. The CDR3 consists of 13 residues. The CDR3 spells CASTGTGVGEQYF. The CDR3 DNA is TGTGCCAGCACCGGGACAGGGGTCGGCGAGCAGTACTTC.

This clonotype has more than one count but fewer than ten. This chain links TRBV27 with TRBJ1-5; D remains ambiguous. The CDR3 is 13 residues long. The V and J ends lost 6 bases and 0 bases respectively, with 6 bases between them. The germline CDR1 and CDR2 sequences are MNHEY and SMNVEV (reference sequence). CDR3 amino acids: CASSHLSNQPQHF. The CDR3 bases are TGTGCCAGCAGCCACCTTAGCAATCAGCCCCAGCATTTT.

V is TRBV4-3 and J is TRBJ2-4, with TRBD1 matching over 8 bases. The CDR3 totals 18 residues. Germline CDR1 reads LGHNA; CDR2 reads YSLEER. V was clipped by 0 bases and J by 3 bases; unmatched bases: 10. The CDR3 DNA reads TGCGCCAGCAGCCAAGATCCTACAGGGGGATATGTCAAAAACATTCAGTACTTC. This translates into CASSQDPTGGYVKNIQYF.

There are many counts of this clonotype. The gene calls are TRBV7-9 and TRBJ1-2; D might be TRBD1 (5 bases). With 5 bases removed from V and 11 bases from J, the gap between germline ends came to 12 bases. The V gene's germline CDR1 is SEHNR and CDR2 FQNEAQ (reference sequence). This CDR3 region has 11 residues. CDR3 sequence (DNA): TGTGCCAGCAGCCCCGAGGGACGGTACACCTTC. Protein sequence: CASSPEGRYTF. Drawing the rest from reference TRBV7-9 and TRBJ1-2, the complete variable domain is DTGVSQNPRHKITKRGQNVTFRCDPISEHNRLYWYRQTLGQGPEFLTYFQNEAQLEKSRLLSDRFSAERPKGSFSTLEIQRTEQGDSAMYLCASSPEGRYTFGSGTRLTVV.

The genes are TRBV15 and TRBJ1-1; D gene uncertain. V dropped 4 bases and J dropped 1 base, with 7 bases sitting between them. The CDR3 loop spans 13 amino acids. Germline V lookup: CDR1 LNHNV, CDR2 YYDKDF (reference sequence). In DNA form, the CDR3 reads TGTGCCACCAGCAAAGAAGGGAACACTGAAGCTTTCTTT. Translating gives CATSKEGNTEAFF. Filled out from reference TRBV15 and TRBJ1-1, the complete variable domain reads DAMVIQNPRYQVTQFGKPVTLSCSQTLNHNVMYWYQQKSSQAPKLLFHYYDKDFNNEADTPDNFQSRRPNTSFCFLDIRSPGLGDTAMYLCATSKEGNTEAFFGQGTRLTVV.

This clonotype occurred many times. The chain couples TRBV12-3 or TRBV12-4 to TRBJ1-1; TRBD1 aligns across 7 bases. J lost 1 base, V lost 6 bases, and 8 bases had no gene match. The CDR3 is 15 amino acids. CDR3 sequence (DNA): TGTGCCAGCAGACTACAGGGGCCAGGGAACACTGAAGCTTTCTTT. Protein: CASRLQGPGNTEAFF.

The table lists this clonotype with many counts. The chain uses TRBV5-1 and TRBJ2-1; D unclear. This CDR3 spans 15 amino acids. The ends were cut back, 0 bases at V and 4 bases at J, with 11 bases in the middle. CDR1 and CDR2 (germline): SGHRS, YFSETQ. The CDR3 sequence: CASSLDPGDYNEQFF. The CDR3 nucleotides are TGCGCCAGCAGCTTGGACCCTGGGGATTACAATGAGCAGTTCTTC.

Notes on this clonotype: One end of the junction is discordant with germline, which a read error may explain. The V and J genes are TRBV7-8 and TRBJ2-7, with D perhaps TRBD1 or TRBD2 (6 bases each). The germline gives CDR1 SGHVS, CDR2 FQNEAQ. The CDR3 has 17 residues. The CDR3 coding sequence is TGTGTCAGCAGCCGAATAGAGACGGGGGCTTTGACGCGCGAGCAGTACTTC. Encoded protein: CVSSRIETGALTREQYF.

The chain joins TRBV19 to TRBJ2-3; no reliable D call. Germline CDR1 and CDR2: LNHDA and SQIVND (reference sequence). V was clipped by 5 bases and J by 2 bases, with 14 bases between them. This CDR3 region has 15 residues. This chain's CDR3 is CASSPLFGITDTQYF. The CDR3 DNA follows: TGTGCCAGTAGTCCCTTGTTCGGAATCACAGATACGCAGTATTTT.

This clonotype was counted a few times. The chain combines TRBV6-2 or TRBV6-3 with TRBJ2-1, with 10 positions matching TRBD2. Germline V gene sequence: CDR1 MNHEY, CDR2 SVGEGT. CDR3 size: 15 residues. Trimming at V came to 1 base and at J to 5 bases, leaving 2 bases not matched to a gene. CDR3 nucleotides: TGTGCCAGCAGTTACTTACTAGCGGGGAACAATGAGCAGTTCTTC. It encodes CASSYLLAGNNEQFF.